This T cell receptor (beta chain) was recovered during a study of blood T cell repertoires in COVID-19. Study-level information: COVID-19 samples collected from the United States, Italy and Spain covered acute and convalescent phases. In each case, the material was cDNA or gDNA derived from T cells, B-cell-depleted T cells, or PBMCs.

Per the original methods: Nucleated cell number was recorded as an estimate derived from reference gene primer amplification. Only in-frame clones appear in the TCRdb table, and some are missing; sequencing was by immunoSEQ multiplex PCR. V and J calls and clone size are given by that table; D and trimming were obtained from the DNA. The sample yields approximately 42,000 clones, around 80% seen once. The CDR3 contains 15 residues. Trimming shortened V by 0 bases and J by 2 bases, and 6 bases separated the two germline ends. Germline-derived CDR1 and CDR2 are SGHNT and YYREEE (reference sequence). This receptor was taken from a man older than 75 with acute or convalescent COVID-19. Specimen: peripheral blood. The rearrangement joins TRBV5-4 to TRBJ1-6; D gene uncertain. The CDR3: CASSLGGTYNSPLHF. In DNA form, the CDR3 reads TGTGCCAGCAGCTTGGGCGGGACCTATAATTCACCCCTCCACTTT. Supplemented by reference TRBV5-4 and TRBJ1-6, the full variable domain reads ETGVTQSPTHLIKTRGQQVTLRCSSQSGHNTVSWYQQALGQGPQFIFQYYREEENGRGNFPPRFSGLQFPNYSSELNVNALELDDSALYLCASSLGGTYNSPLHFGNGTRLTVT.